This T cell receptor (beta chain) emerged from a study of blood T cell repertoires in COVID-19. This clone was picked up one time. The assay was immunoSEQ multiplex PCR, and TCRdb's table has in-frame clones only and misses some. The table records about 50,000 clones, around nine tenths of them present only once. CDR3 length: 14 residues. V was trimmed by 3 bases and J by 5 bases, leaving 11 bases between them. From germline, CDR1 is LGHDT and CDR2 YNNKEL (reference sequence). This clonotype was obtained from a woman of 80 years or more with acute or convalescent COVID-19. The chain recombines TRBV3-1 (or the pseudogene TRBV3-2) with TRBJ1-5; no clear D gene. Sequencing used peripheral blood. The CDR3 DNA is TGTGCCAGCAGCCACCGAGGCGGGGATCAGCCCCAGCATTTT. Translation gives CASSHRGGDQPQHF.